Included here is one T cell receptor beta chain sequence, with context. The sample is drawn from a study of technical replicates of blood from a few donors. The method was immunoSEQ multiplex PCR; TCRdb's version includes in-frame clones alone and lacks a portion of them. The sample shows 80,000 or so clones, approximately 75% of them seen only once. The CDR3 loop spans 14 amino acids. Germline V gives CDR1 SGHTA, CDR2 FQGNSA. The V end was cut by 0 bases, the J end by 1 base, with 7 bases between. The rearrangement uses TRBV7-2 and TRBJ2-7, with D unclear. Sequenced: PBMCs. The clonotype was recovered from a human donor in good health. Some clones in this sample may be carry-over from other donors' samples. In DNA form, the CDR3 reads TGTGCCAGCAGCTTAGCCTTCAGGTCCTACGAGCAGTACTTC. Translating it yields CASSLAFRSYEQYF.